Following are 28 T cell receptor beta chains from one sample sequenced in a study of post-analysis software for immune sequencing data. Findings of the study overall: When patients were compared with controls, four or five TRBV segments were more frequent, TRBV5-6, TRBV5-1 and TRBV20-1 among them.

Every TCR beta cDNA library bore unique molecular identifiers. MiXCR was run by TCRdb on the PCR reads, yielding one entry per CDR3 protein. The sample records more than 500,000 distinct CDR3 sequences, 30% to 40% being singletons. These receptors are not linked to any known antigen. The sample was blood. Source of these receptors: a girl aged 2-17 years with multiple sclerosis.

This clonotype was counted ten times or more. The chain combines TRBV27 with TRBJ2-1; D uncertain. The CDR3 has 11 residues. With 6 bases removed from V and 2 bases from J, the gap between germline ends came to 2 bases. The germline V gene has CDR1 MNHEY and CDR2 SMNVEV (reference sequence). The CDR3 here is CASRTYNEQFF. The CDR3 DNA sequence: TGTGCCAGCAGAACCTACAATGAGCAGTTCTTC.

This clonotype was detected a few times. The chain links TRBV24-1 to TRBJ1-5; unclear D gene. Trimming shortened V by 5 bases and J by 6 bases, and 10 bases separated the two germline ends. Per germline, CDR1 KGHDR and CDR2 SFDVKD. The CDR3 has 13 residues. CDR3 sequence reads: CATSVREGQPQHF. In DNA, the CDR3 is TGTGCCACCAGTGTGCGGGAAGGTCAGCCCCAGCATTTT.

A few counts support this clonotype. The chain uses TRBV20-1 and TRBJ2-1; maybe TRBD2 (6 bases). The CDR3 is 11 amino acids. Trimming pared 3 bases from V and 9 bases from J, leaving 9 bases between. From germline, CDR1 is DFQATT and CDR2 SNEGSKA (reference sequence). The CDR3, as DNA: TGCAGTGCTAGGCGACTAGTTGAGCAGTTCTTC. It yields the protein CSARRLVEQFF.

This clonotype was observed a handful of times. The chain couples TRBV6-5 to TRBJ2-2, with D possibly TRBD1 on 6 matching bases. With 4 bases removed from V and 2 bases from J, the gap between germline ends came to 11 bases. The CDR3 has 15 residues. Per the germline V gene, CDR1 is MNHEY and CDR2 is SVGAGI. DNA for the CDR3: TGTGCCAGCAGTTTCGACAGGTTCAACACCGGGGAGCTGTTTTTT. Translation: CASSFDRFNTGELFF.

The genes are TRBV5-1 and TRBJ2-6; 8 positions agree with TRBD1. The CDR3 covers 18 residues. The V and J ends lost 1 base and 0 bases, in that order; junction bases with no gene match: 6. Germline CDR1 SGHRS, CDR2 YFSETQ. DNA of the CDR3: TGCGCCAGCAGCTTGCCGGGACAGGCGAGCTCTGGGGCCAACGTCCTGACTTTC. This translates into CASSLPGQASSGANVLTF.

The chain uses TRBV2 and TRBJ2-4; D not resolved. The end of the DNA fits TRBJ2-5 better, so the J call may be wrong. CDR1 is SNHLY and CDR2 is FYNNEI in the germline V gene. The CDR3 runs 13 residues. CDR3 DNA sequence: TGTGCCAGCAGGGCAGGCGGCAGAGAGACCCAGTACTTC. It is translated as CASRAGGRETQYF.

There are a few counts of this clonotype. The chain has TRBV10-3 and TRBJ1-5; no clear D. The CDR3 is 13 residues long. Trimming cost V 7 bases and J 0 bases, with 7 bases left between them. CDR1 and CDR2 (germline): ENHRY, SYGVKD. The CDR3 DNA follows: TGTGCCATCACCGAACATAGCAATCAGCCCCAGCATTTT. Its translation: CAITEHSNQPQHF.

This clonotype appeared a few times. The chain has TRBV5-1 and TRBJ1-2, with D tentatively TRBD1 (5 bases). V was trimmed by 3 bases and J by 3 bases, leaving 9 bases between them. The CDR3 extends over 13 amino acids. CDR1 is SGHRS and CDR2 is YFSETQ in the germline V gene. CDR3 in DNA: TGCGCCAGCAGCTCGCTGACAGACTATGGCTACACCTTC. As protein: CASSSLTDYGYTF.

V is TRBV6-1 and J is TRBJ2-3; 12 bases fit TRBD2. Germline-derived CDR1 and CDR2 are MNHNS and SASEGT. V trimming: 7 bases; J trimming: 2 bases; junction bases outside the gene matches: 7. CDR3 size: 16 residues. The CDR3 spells CASTTTSGGPTDTQYF. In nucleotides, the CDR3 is TGTGCCAGCACCACGACTAGCGGGGGCCCCACAGATACGCAGTATTTT.

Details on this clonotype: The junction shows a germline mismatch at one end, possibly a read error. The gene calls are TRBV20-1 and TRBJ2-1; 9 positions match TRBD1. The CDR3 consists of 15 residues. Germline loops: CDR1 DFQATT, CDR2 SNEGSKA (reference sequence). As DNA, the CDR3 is TGCAGTGCTAACCCCGGGACAGGGTCGTGGAATGAGCAGGTCTTC. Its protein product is CSANPGTGSWNEQVF.

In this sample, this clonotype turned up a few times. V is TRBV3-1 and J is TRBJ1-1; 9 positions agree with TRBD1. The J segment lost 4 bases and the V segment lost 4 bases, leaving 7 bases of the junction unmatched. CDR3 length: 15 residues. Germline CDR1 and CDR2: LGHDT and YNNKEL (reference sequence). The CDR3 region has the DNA TGTGCCAGCAGCCCCCGGGACAGGGTGGGCACTGAAGCTTTCTTT. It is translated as CASSPRDRVGTEAFF.

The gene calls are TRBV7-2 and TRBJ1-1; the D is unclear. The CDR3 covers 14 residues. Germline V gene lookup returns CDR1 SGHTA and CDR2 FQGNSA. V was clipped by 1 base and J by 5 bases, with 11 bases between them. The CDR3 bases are TGTGCCAGCAGCTTAGACCGGGTAATTACTGAAGCTTTCTTT. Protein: CASSLDRVITEAFF.

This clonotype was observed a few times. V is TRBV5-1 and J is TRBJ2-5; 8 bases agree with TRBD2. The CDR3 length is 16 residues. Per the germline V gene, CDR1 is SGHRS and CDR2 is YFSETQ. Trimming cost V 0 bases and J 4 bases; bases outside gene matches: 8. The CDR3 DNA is TGCGCCAGCAGCTTGGGACCGGGGGGGGCTGCAGAGACCCAGTACTTC. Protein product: CASSLGPGGAAETQYF.

The CDR3 spells CASSQDGSYYEQYF. CDR3 nucleotides: TGTGCCAGCAGTCAGGATGGGTCCTACTACGAGCAGTACTTC. The chain recombines TRBV6-2 or TRBV6-3 with TRBJ2-7; no reliable D call. Germline V gives CDR1 MNHEY, CDR2 SVGEGT. This CDR3 is built from 14 residues. Deletions cut 5 bases from V and 3 bases from J, with 14 bases between.

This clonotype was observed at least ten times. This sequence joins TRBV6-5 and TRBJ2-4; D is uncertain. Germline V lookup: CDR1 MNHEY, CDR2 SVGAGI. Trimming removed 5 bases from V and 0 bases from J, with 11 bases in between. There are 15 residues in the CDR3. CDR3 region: CASSPKLLAKNIQYF. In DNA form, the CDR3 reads TGTGCCAGCAGTCCAAAATTACTAGCCAAAAACATTCAGTACTTC.

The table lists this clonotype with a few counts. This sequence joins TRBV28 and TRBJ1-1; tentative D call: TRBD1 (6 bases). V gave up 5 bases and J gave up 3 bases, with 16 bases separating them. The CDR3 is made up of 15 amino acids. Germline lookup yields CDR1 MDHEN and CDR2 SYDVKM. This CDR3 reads CASSPGGLLYTEAFF. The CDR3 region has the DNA TGTGCCAGCAGTCCGGGGGGGCTATTGTACACTGAAGCTTTCTTT.

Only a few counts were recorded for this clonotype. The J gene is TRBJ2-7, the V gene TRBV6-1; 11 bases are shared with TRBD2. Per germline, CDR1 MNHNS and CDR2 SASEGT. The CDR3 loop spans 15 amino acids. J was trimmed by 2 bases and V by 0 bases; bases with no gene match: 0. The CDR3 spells CASSEASGGAYEQYF. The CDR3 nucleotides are TGTGCCAGCAGTGAAGCTAGCGGGGGGGCCTACGAGCAGTACTTC.

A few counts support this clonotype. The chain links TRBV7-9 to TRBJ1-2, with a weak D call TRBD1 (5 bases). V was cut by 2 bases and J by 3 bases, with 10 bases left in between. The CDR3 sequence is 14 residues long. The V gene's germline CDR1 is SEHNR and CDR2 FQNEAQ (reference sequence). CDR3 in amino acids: CASSLRSGDYGYTF. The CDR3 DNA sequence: TGTGCCAGCAGCTTACGGTCGGGGGACTATGGCTACACCTTC.

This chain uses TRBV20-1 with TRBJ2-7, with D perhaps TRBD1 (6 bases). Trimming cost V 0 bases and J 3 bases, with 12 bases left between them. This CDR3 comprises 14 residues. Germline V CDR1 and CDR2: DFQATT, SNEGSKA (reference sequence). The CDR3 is CSARDWQGIYEQYF. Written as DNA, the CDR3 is TGCAGTGCTAGAGATTGGCAGGGGATCTACGAGCAGTACTTC.

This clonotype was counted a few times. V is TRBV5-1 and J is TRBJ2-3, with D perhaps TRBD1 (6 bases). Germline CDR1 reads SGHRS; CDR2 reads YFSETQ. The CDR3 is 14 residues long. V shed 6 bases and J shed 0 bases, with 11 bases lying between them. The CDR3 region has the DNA TGCGCCAGCACCCAGGGGCACAGCACAGATACGCAGTATTTT. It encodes CASTQGHSTDTQYF.

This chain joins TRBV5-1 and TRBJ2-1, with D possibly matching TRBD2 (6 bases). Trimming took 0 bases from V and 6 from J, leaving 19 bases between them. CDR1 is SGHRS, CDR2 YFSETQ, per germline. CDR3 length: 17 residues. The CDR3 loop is CASSLAGPGDFGNEQFF. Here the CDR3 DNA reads TGCGCCAGCAGCTTGGCCGGACCGGGGGACTTCGGCAATGAGCAGTTCTTC.

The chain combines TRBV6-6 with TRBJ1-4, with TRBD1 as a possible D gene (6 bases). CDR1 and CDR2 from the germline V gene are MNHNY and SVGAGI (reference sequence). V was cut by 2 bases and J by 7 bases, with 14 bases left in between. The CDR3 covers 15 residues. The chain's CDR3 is CASSYARQAGEKLFF. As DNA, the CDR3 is TGTGCCAGCAGTTACGCCCGACAGGCGGGTGAAAAACTGTTTTTT.

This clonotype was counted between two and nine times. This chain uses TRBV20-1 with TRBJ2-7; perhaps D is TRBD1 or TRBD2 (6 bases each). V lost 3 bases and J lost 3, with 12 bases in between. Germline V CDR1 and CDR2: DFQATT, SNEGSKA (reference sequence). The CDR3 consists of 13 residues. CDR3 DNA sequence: TGCAGTGCTAGTCCGGGGGCCGACTACGAGCAGTACTTC. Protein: CSASPGADYEQYF.

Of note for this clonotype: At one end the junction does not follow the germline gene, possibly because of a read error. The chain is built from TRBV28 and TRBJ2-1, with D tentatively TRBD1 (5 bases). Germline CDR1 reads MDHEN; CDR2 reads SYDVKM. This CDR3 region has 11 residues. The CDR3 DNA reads TGTGCCAGCGGTCAGGGCAATGGGCAGTTCTTC. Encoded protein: CASGQGNGQFF.

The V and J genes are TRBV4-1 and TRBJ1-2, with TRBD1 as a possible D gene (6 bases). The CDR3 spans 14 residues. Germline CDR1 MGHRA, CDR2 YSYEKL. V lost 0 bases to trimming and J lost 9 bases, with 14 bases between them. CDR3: CASSQEGRGARYTF. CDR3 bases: TGCGCCAGCAGCCAAGAGGGTCGGGGGGCTCGCTACACCTTC.

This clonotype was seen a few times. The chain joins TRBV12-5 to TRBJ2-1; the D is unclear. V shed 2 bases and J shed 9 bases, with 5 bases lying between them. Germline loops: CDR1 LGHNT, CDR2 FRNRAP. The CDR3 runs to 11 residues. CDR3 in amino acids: CASGLYGEQFF. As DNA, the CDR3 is TGTGCTAGTGGTTTGTACGGTGAGCAGTTCTTC.

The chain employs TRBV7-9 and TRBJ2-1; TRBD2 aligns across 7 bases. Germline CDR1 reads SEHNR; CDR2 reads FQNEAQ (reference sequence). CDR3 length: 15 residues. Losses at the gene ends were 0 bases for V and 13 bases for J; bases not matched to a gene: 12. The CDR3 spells CASSLAPSGEKTQFF. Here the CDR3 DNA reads TGTGCCAGCAGCTTAGCCCCCAGCGGGGAAAAGACCCAGTTCTTC. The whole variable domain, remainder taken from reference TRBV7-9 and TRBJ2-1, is DTGVSQNPRHKITKRGQNVTFRCDPISEHNRLYWYRQTLGQGPEFLTYFQNEAQLEKSRLLSDRFSAERPKGSFSTLEIQRTEQGDSAMYLCASSLAPSGEKTQFFGPGTRLTVL.

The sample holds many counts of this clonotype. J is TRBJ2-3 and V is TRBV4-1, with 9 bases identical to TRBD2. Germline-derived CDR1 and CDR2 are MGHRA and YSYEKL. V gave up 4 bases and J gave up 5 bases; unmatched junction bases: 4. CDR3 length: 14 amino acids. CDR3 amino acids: CASSLAGGQDTQYF. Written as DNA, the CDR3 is TGCGCCAGCAGCCTGGCGGGGGGGCAAGATACGCAGTATTTT.